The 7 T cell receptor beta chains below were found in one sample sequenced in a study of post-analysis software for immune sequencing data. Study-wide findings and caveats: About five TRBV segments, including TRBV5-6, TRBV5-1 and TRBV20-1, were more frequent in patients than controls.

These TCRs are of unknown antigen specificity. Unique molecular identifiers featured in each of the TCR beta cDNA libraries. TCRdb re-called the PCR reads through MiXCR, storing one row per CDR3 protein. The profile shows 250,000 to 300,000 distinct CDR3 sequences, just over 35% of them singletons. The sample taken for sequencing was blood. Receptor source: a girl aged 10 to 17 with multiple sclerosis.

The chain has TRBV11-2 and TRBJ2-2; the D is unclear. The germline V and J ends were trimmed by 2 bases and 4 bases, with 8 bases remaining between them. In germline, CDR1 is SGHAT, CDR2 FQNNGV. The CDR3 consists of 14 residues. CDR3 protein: CASSLLATTGELFF. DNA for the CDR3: TGTGCCAGCAGCTTATTGGCCACCACCGGGGAGCTGTTTTTT.

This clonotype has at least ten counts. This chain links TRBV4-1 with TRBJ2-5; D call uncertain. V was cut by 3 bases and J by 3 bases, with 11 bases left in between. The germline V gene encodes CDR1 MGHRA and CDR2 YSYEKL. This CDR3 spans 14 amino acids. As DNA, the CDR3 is TGCGCCAGCAGCCAGGGGTATCCTGAAGAGACCCAGTACTTC. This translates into CASSQGYPEETQYF.

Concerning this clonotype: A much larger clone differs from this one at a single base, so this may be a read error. CDR3 DNA sequence: TGCGCCAGCAGCTTGGGTGGGGAGGGCTTCGATGAGCAGTTCTTC. Its translation: CASSLGGEGFDEQFF. The chain combines TRBV5-1 with TRBJ2-1; 7 positions agree with TRBD2. The CDR3 is 15 residues long. The V and J ends lost 0 bases and 8 bases, in that order; junction bases with no gene match: 8. Looked up from germline, CDR1 is SGHRS and CDR2 is YFSETQ.

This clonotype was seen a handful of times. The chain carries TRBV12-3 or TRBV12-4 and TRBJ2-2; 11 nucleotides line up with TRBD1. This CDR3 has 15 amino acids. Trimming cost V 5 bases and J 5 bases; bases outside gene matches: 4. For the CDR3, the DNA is TGTGCCAGCAGTGAGGGGACAGGGGGAACCGGGGAGCTGTTTTTT. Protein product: CASSEGTGGTGELFF.

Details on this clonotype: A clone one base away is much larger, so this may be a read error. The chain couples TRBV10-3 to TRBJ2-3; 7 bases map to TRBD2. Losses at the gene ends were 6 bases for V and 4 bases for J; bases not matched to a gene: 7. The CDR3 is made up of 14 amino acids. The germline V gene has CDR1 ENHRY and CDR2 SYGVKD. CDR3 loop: CAISAGTTADTQYF. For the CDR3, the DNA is TGTGCCATCAGCGCCGGGACTACCGCAGATACGCAGTATTTT.

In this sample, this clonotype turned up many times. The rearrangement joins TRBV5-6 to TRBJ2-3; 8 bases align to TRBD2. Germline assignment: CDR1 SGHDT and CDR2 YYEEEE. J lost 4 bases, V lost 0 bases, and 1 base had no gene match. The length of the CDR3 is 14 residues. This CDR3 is CASSLDGGADTQYF. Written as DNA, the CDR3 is TGTGCCAGCAGCTTGGACGGGGGGGCAGATACGCAGTATTTT. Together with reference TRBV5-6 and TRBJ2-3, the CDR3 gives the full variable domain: DAGVTQSPTHLIKTRGQQVTLRCSPKSGHDTVSWYQQALGQGPQFIFQYYEEEERQRGNFPDRFSGHQFPNYSSELNVNALLLGDSALYLCASSLDGGADTQYFGPGTRLTVL.

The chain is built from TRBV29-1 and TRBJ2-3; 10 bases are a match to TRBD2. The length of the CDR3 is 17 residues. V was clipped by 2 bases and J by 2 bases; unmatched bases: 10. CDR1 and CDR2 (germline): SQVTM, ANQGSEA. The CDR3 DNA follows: TGCAGCGTTGAACTAGCGGGAGTAGCCAAAACCACAGATACGCAGTATTTT. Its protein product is CSVELAGVAKTTDTQYF.